The 19 T cell receptor beta chains below come from one sample, sequenced in a study of blood T cell repertoires in COVID-19. The repertoire was sequenced with immunoSEQ multiplex PCR; TCRdb's copy has only in-frame clones and lacks some. The table has about 17,000 clones, around 90% seen once. Sequencing input: peripheral blood. The receptor set was obtained from a man aged 55 to 70 with active COVID-19.

The chain carries TRBV2 and TRBJ1-1; tentative D call: TRBD1 (5 bases). The CDR3 contains 14 residues. Trimming shortened V by 5 bases and J by 0 bases, and 10 bases separated the two germline ends. Germline lookup yields CDR1 SNHLY and CDR2 FYNNEI. The CDR3 bases are TGTGCCAGCAGTACGGGACTTATGAACACTGAAGCTTTCTTT. Protein: CASSTGLMNTEAFF.

V and J are TRBV6-5 and TRBJ1-5; D perhaps matches TRBD1 (6 bases). The germline V and J ends were trimmed by 4 bases and 4 bases, with 14 bases remaining between them. The germline V gene has CDR1 MNHEY and CDR2 SVGAGI. The CDR3 contains 15 residues. The CDR3 DNA sequence: TGTGCCAGCAGTTTAGAGGGGGGGAGGAATCAGCCCCAGCATTTT. Its protein product is CASSLEGGRNQPQHF.

The CDR3: CASSIQLLYSNQPQHF. As DNA, the CDR3 is TGTGCCAGTAGTATACAACTCCTATATAGCAATCAGCCCCAGCATTTT. The J gene is TRBJ1-5, the V gene TRBV19, with D unclear. Per the germline V gene, CDR1 is LNHDA and CDR2 is SQIVND (reference sequence). V gave up 2 bases and J gave up 0 bases, with 11 bases separating them. There are 16 residues in the CDR3.

This clone was recorded only once. The chain employs TRBV19 and TRBJ1-5, with 9 bases lining up with TRBD1. The ends lost 6 bases at V and 3 bases at J; junction bases unmatched: 9. CDR1 is LNHDA, CDR2 SQIVND, per germline (reference sequence). The CDR3 has 16 residues. The CDR3: CASSTWGQGDNQPQHF. The CDR3 DNA follows: TGTGCCAGTAGCACCTGGGGACAGGGTGACAATCAGCCCCAGCATTTT.

This clone was found a few times. The chain has TRBV14 and TRBJ2-7; 7 bases line up with TRBD2. Trimming cost V 4 bases and J 6 bases; bases outside gene matches: 6. The CDR3 runs to 13 residues. Looked up from germline, CDR1 is SGHDN and CDR2 is FVKESK. The CDR3 coding sequence is TGTGCCAGCAGCCCCGGAACGGGGGGCGAGCAGTACTTC. Protein product: CASSPGTGGEQYF. Together with reference TRBV14 and TRBJ2-7, the CDR3 gives the full variable domain: EAGVTQFPSHSVIEKGQTVTLRCDPISGHDNLYWYRRVMGKEIKFLLHFVKESKQDESGMPNNRFLAERTGGTYSTLKVQPAELEDSGVYFCASSPGTGGEQYFGPGTRLTVT.

The V gene is TRBV7-2, the J gene TRBJ1-1; 9 nucleotides match TRBD1. V lost 1 base, J lost 1 base, and 4 bases stayed unmatched. The CDR3 has 16 amino acids. The germline V gene has CDR1 SGHTA and CDR2 FQGNSA. CDR3 sequence: CASSLGGDRENTEAFF. CDR3 nucleotides: TGTGCCAGCAGCTTAGGTGGGGACAGGGAGAACACTGAAGCTTTCTTT. The full variable domain, rest sourced from reference TRBV7-2 and TRBJ1-1, is GAGVSQSPSNKVTEKGKDVELRCDPISGHTALYWYRQSLGQGLEFLIYFQGNSAPDKSGLPSDRFSAERTGGSVSTLTIQRTQQEDSAVYLCASSLGGDRENTEAFFGQGTRLTVV.

The chain combines TRBV19 with TRBJ2-1; D ambiguous. The ends were cut back, 1 base at V and 10 bases at J, with 14 bases in the middle. CDR3 length: 14 residues. Germline loops: CDR1 LNHDA, CDR2 SQIVND (reference sequence). As DNA, the CDR3 is TGTGCCAGTAGTATAGTTCTTCAGGCACGCGAGCAGTTCTTC. Protein: CASSIVLQAREQFF.

CDR3 in DNA: TGTGCCAGTAGTTACAGGAGGGACAGGGAGAATGAGCAGTTCTTC. Translating gives CASSYRRDRENEQFF. The rearrangement uses TRBV19 and TRBJ2-1, with TRBD1 matching over 9 bases. CDR3 length: 15 residues. Germline loops: CDR1 LNHDA, CDR2 SQIVND (reference sequence). The V and J ends lost 5 bases and 7 bases, in that order; junction bases with no gene match: 9. The variable domain in full, with the rest retrieved from reference TRBV19 and TRBJ2-1, is DGGITQSPKYLFRKEGQNVTLSCEQNLNHDAMYWYRQDPGQGLRLIYYSQIVNDFQKGDIAEGYSVSREKKESFPLTVTSAQKNPTAFYLCASSYRRDRENEQFFGPGTRLTVL.

The J gene is TRBJ1-1, the V gene TRBV19, with D possibly TRBD1 on 5 matching bases. CDR3 size: 13 residues. Per germline, CDR1 LNHDA and CDR2 SQIVND (reference sequence). V was clipped by 6 bases and J by 0 bases, with 8 bases between them. The CDR3 DNA is TGTGCCAGTAGGGCAGGGATGAACACTGAAGCTTTCTTT. It is translated as CASRAGMNTEAFF.

The chain couples TRBV7-2 to TRBJ2-7; 10 positions agree with TRBD2. Germline lookup yields CDR1 SGHTA and CDR2 FQGNSA. The CDR3 contains 16 residues. V shed 4 bases, J shed 6 bases, and the junction held 12 bases outside the gene matches. CDR3 DNA sequence: TGTGCCAGCAGCTCCCCTGGAGCGGGGGGGCCGATCGAGCAGTACGTC. This translates into CASSSPGAGGPIEQYV.

This chain connects TRBV4-1 to TRBJ1-5; possible D gene TRBD1, 5 bases. Looked up from germline, CDR1 is MGHRA and CDR2 is YSYEKL. V was shortened by 0 bases and J by 5 bases, with 14 bases between the two germline ends. The CDR3 covers 16 residues. The DNA of the CDR3 is TGCGCCAGCAGCCAAGATCTAACAGGTGGGGATCAGCCCCAGCATTTT. Its protein product is CASSQDLTGGDQPQHF.

The chain employs TRBV5-4 and TRBJ2-1, with 8 positions matching TRBD2. V shed 3 bases, J shed 5 bases, and the junction held 10 bases outside the gene matches. Germline V gene data show CDR1 as SGHNT and CDR2 as YYREEE (reference sequence). The CDR3 is made up of 16 amino acids. CDR3 residues: CASSSLNQRGNNEQFF. CDR3 DNA: TGTGCCAGCAGCTCCCTCAACCAGCGGGGGAACAATGAGCAGTTCTTC.

DNA for the CDR3: TGTGCCAGCTCACCCCCAGGGCAGCCAGCTAACTATGGCTACACCTTC. Translated: CASSPPGQPANYGYTF. The rearrangement joins TRBV18 to TRBJ1-2; D is possibly TRBD1 (5 bases). Trimming stripped 3 bases from V and 0 bases from J, with 14 bases between. The CDR3 consists of 16 residues. Germline CDR1 and CDR2: KGHSH and LQKENI.

Note on this clone: One end of the junction does not line up with germline, which may come from a read error. V gene TRBV5-1 combines with J gene TRBJ2-3, with 8 bases lining up with TRBD1. Germline V gene sequence: CDR1 SGHRS, CDR2 YFSETQ. The CDR3 totals 15 residues. CDR3 bases: TGCGCCAGCAGCTCAGTCTCAGGGGGCACGGATACGCAGTATTTT. It specifies CASSSVSGGTDTQYF.

The rearrangement uses TRBV7-9 and TRBJ1-1, with TRBD1 matching over 7 bases. V lost 5 bases to trimming and J lost 7 bases; unmatched junction nucleotides: 4. This CDR3 has 12 residues. Germline V lookup: CDR1 SEHNR, CDR2 FQNEAQ (reference sequence). CDR3 sequence: CASSIQGLEAFF. In DNA form, the CDR3 reads TGTGCCAGCAGCATACAGGGGCTTGAAGCTTTCTTT.

This clone came up once. This chain connects TRBV11-2 to TRBJ2-2, with 7 nucleotides matching TRBD1. The germline CDR1 and CDR2 sequences are SGHAT and FQNNGV. V was pared by 0 bases and J by 7 bases, with 8 bases of the junction left unmatched. This CDR3 has 16 amino acids. The CDR3 loop is CASSLDQWQGVGELFF. Here the CDR3 DNA reads TGTGCCAGCAGCTTAGATCAGTGGCAGGGGGTCGGGGAGCTGTTTTTT.

The chain carries TRBV15 and TRBJ1-1; D gene ambiguous. CDR1 and CDR2 (germline): LNHNV, YYDKDF (reference sequence). This CDR3 contains 14 residues. The V and J ends lost 2 bases and 0 bases respectively, with 7 bases between them. CDR3 residues: CATSRRVMNTEAFF. For the CDR3, the DNA is TGTGCCACCAGCAGACGGGTCATGAACACTGAAGCTTTCTTT.

The chain uses TRBV25-1 and TRBJ2-5; the match to TRBD1 covers 10 bases. Germline V gene sequence: CDR1 MGHDK, CDR2 SYGVNS. The junction had 10 bases not matched to a gene; V was cut back by 10 bases and J by 5 bases. CDR3 length: 14 residues. The CDR3 loop is CATSETGGFETQYF. The CDR3 DNA is TGTGCCACCTCGGAGACAGGGGGCTTCGAGACCCAGTACTTC.

The CDR3 is CASSEDGGGESPLHF. The DNA for the CDR3 is TGTGCCAGCAGTGAAGACGGTGGGGGGGAGTCACCCCTCCACTTT. This sequence joins TRBV2 and TRBJ1-6, with D perhaps matching TRBD1 (5 bases). Germline CDR1 reads SNHLY; CDR2 reads FYNNEI. This CDR3 has 15 amino acids. The germline V and J ends were trimmed by 1 base and 10 bases, with 14 bases remaining between them.